A single sample gave rise to the 29 T cell receptor beta chains below, sequenced in a study of response to subunit inactivated influenza vaccine. TCRdb reprocessed the RT-PCR reads via MiXCR and lists one record per CDR3 protein. The sample yields 560,000 or so distinct CDR3 sequences, around 8% seen once. The material sequenced was PBMCs from blood, taken 23 to 25 months after vaccination. The receptors derive from a man between 45 and 75 years old who received an inactivated influenza vaccine.

This clonotype was seen a few times. The chain carries TRBV20-1 and TRBJ2-3; 7 bases are shared with TRBD2. Unmatched junction bases numbered 3, after V lost 1 base and J lost 2 bases. The CDR3 covers 14 residues. Germline loops: CDR1 DFQATT, CDR2 SNEGSKA (reference sequence). The CDR3 DNA follows: TGCAGTGCTAGAGTAGCGGGTATCACAGATACGCAGTATTTT. Its protein product is CSARVAGITDTQYF.

In this sample, this clonotype turned up a few times. This chain links TRBV4-1 with TRBJ2-1; D unresolved. V lost 3 bases, J lost 9 bases, and 9 bases lay in between. CDR3 length equals 12 residues. Germline CDR1 is MGHRA and CDR2 is YSYEKL. The CDR3 is CASSQELGEQFF. CDR3 DNA: TGCGCCAGCAGCCAGGAACTCGGTGAGCAGTTCTTC.

There are a few counts of this clonotype. This sequence joins TRBV6-1 and TRBJ1-5; 10 bases fit TRBD1. The CDR3 runs to 15 residues. Germline V gene sequence: CDR1 MNHNS, CDR2 SASEGT. V lost 6 bases, J lost 3 bases, and 5 bases stayed unmatched. The CDR3 bases are TGTGCCAGCAGCCGGGACAGGGGCCTCAATCAGCCCCAGCATTTT. It is translated as CASSRDRGLNQPQHF.

This clonotype was seen at least ten times. This chain's CDR3 is CASSGTTSTDTQYF. CDR3 coding DNA: TGCGCCAGCAGCGGGACAACTAGCACAGATACGCAGTATTTT. The chain recombines TRBV5-1 with TRBJ2-3, with D possibly TRBD1 on 6 matching bases. The CDR3 loop spans 14 amino acids. V lost 4 bases to trimming and J lost 0 bases, with 9 bases between them. CDR1 SGHRS and CDR2 YFSETQ come from the germline V gene.

This clonotype showed up just a few times. The rearrangement uses TRBV18 and TRBJ2-1; no clear D. Deletions cut 2 bases from V and 8 bases from J, with 7 bases between. The CDR3 runs to 12 residues. Germline CDR1 and CDR2: KGHSH and LQKENI. The CDR3 reads CASSPTVDEQFF. CDR3 in DNA: TGTGCCAGCTCACCAACTGTAGATGAGCAGTTCTTC.

This clonotype has at least ten counts. This chain links TRBV12-3 or TRBV12-4 with TRBJ1-6; D uncertain. V gave up 5 bases and J gave up 8 bases, with 10 bases separating them. This CDR3 region has 13 residues. The CDR3 bases are TGTGCCAGCAGTCTAAGCGTCTATTCACCCCTCCACTTT. Protein sequence: CASSLSVYSPLHF.

The chain recombines TRBV15 with TRBJ2-7; D may be TRBD2 (6 bases). The CDR3 extends over 17 amino acids. V lost 1 base, J lost 0 bases, and 16 bases lay in between. Germline CDR1 and CDR2: LNHNV and YYDKDF (reference sequence). CDR3 coding DNA: TGTGCCACCAGCAGAGGTGCGGGATTCTTCAGCTCCTACGAGCAGTACTTC. Protein product: CATSRGAGFFSSYEQYF.

This clonotype has just a few counts. V gene TRBV9 combines with J gene TRBJ2-5, with unresolved D. From germline, CDR1 is SGDLS and CDR2 YYNGEE. The CDR3 consists of 13 residues. V was cut by 1 base and J by 2 bases, with 6 bases left in between. The CDR3, as DNA: TGTGCCAGCAGCGTAAACTCACAAGAGACCCAGTACTTC. Its translation is CASSVNSQETQYF.

The sample holds many counts of this clonotype. The chain combines TRBV7-2 with TRBJ2-5; possibly TRBD1 for D (5 bases). The germline V gene has CDR1 SGHTA and CDR2 FQGNSA. The CDR3 sequence is 13 residues long. V lost 2 bases to trimming and J lost 6 bases, with 10 bases between them. The CDR3 here is CASSLSPGKTQYF. The CDR3 nucleotides are TGTGCCAGCAGCTTATCTCCAGGGAAGACCCAGTACTTC.

This chain links TRBV28 with TRBJ2-7, with 7 bases fitting TRBD2. The CDR3 covers 17 residues. CDR1 is MDHEN, CDR2 SYDVKM, per germline. Germline trimming cut 5 bases from V and 3 bases from J; bases unmatched to any gene: 16. CDR3 in DNA: TGTGCCAGCAGTGAGCTGGGAGGGCGACCTCAACTCTACGAGCAGTACTTC. This translates into CASSELGGRPQLYEQYF.

The chain has TRBV28 and TRBJ2-7; no definite D call. Germline lookup yields CDR1 MDHEN and CDR2 SYDVKM. The CDR3 has 16 residues. The V end was cut by 10 bases, the J end by 4 bases, with 26 bases between. The CDR3 DNA sequence: TGTGCCACCACCTCTTCTAGAGGTCAGCCCCCTTACGAGCAGTACTTC. This codes for CATTSSRGQPPYEQYF.

Comment on this clonotype: The junction and the germline gene differ at one end; a read error may be behind it. In DNA form, the CDR3 reads TGTTCCAGCATCCCTTCAGCTTCGCTGGGGCCCTACGAGCAGTACTTC. It is translated as CSSIPSASLGPYEQYF. The V call is TRBV11-2, the J call TRBJ2-7; D is possibly TRBD1 (5 bases). This CDR3 region has 16 residues. Germline lookup yields CDR1 SGHAT and CDR2 FQNNGV.

The chain has TRBV5-1 and TRBJ1-2; 8 bases align to TRBD1. The CDR3 has 15 residues. The ends lost 4 bases at V and 8 bases at J; junction bases unmatched: 13. Germline V gene sequence: CDR1 SGHRS, CDR2 YFSETQ. CDR3 amino acids: CASSQGQAISYGYTF. CDR3 DNA sequence: TGCGCCAGCAGCCAGGGACAGGCGATCTCCTACGGCTACACCTTC.

This clonotype was detected only a few times. This chain links TRBV4-3 with TRBJ2-1; 7 bases match TRBD2. The CDR3 runs to 14 residues. CDR1 is LGHNA, CDR2 YSLEER, per germline. With V trimmed by 2 bases and J by 4 bases, 2 bases remained unmatched. CDR3 sequence reads: CASSQTSEYNEQFF. DNA for the CDR3: TGCGCCAGCAGCCAAACTAGCGAATACAATGAGCAGTTCTTC.

Only a few counts were recorded for this clonotype. V and J are TRBV20-1 and TRBJ2-3; D is tentatively TRBD1 or TRBD2 (5 bases each). V dropped 2 bases and J dropped 3 bases, with 18 bases sitting between them. This CDR3 has 16 amino acids. Per germline, CDR1 DFQATT and CDR2 SNEGSKA (reference sequence). The CDR3 loop reads CSARPILGHGTDTQYF. CDR3 nucleotide sequence: TGCAGTGCTAGACCTATACTAGGACACGGTACAGATACGCAGTATTTT.

This clonotype was observed a handful of times. The chain couples TRBV7-6 to TRBJ1-1; D is unclear. The ends were cut back, 8 bases at V and 4 bases at J, with 11 bases in the middle. Looked up from germline, CDR1 is SGHVS and CDR2 is FNYEAQ. The CDR3 consists of 12 residues. The CDR3 region is CASGRLGTEAFF. The CDR3 nucleotides read TGTGCCAGCGGACGCCTGGGCACTGAAGCTTTCTTT.

This clonotype was counted ten times or more. The chain employs TRBV20-1 and TRBJ2-1; TRBD2 matches 7 bases. The V gene's germline CDR1 is DFQATT and CDR2 SNEGSKA (reference sequence). This CDR3 has 14 residues. The CDR3 protein is CSVKRGGSYNEQFF. In nucleotides, the CDR3 is TGCAGCGTTAAGCGGGGTGGGTCCTACAATGAGCAGTTCTTC.

The rearrangement joins TRBV24-1 to TRBJ2-1; a weak D match, TRBD2 (7 bases). Germline V CDR1 and CDR2: KGHDR, SFDVKD. With 4 bases removed from V and 0 bases from J, the gap between germline ends came to 12 bases. The CDR3 is made up of 16 amino acids. Written as DNA, the CDR3 is TGTGCCACCAGTGAGGCGGGGGCCCGCTCCTACAATGAGCAGTTCTTC. Protein product: CATSEAGARSYNEQFF.

This clonotype was observed many times. V and J are TRBV2 and TRBJ2-3; 9 bases map to TRBD1. The CDR3 length is 14 residues. The germline V gene encodes CDR1 SNHLY and CDR2 FYNNEI. V lost 6 bases and J lost 4; bases outside the gene matches: 5. CDR3 protein: CASSPGTGSDTQYF. The DNA for the CDR3 is TGTGCCAGCAGCCCCGGGACAGGGTCAGATACGCAGTATTTT.

The genes are TRBV10-1 and TRBJ2-2, with 12 bases that match TRBD2. CDR1 and CDR2 (germline): WNHNN, SYGVQD (reference sequence). V lost 7 bases and J lost 7; bases outside the gene matches: 7. The CDR3 totals 15 residues. The CDR3 nucleotides are TGCGCCAGCACAGCTAGCGGGGGGGCCATCGGGGAGCTGTTTTTT. Protein product: CASTASGGAIGELFF.

This clonotype was seen repeatedly, ten times or more. The rearrangement links TRBV7-9 to TRBJ2-2; 7 bases are shared with TRBD2. Germline trimming cut 5 bases from V and 2 bases from J; bases unmatched to any gene: 8. CDR3 length: 16 amino acids. Per the germline V gene, CDR1 is SEHNR and CDR2 is FQNEAQ (reference sequence). In DNA form, the CDR3 reads TGTGCCAGCAGCGTCGCTAGCGGACAAAACACCGGGGAGCTGTTTTTT. Encoded protein: CASSVASGQNTGELFF.

This clonotype was counted a few times. The rearrangement uses TRBV11-1 and TRBJ2-7, with 8 bases that match TRBD2. The trim removed 3 bases at V and 5 bases at J, leaving 9 bases unmatched. CDR3 length: 15 amino acids. CDR1 and CDR2 (germline): SGHAT, FQDESV (reference sequence). CDR3 residues: CASSFLAGGLNEQYF. The CDR3 DNA follows: TGTGCCAGCAGCTTTCTCGCGGGGGGCTTAAACGAGCAGTACTTC.

The chain combines TRBV5-1 with TRBJ1-4; D ambiguous. The V gene lost 5 bases and the J gene lost 3 bases, with 11 bases spanning the gap. CDR1 SGHRS and CDR2 YFSETQ come from the germline V gene. The CDR3 has 14 residues. For the CDR3, the DNA is TGCGCCAGCAGACGAGACCTTCCTAATGAAAAACTGTTTTTT. The encoded protein is CASRRDLPNEKLFF.

The V gene is TRBV6-2 or TRBV6-3, the J gene TRBJ2-6; no firm D call. Germline assignment: CDR1 MNHEY and CDR2 SVGEGT. There are 17 residues in the CDR3. V shed 5 bases and J shed 0 bases, with 14 bases lying between them. CDR3: CASSRSGSNSGANVLTF. The CDR3 DNA reads as TGTGCCAGCAGTCGTTCAGGATCCAACTCTGGGGCCAACGTCCTGACTTTC.

J is TRBJ2-7 and V is TRBV7-9; TRBD1 agrees at 7 bases. V was clipped by 5 bases and J by 1 base; unmatched bases: 8. This CDR3 is 15 amino acids long. Germline loops: CDR1 SEHNR, CDR2 FQNEAQ (reference sequence). CDR3 sequence (DNA): TGTGCCAGCAGCCAATACGAGGGACAGTCCTACGAGCAGTACTTC. This gives the protein CASSQYEGQSYEQYF.

This clonotype was counted between two and nine times. This chain links TRBV3-1 with TRBJ1-6; no clear D. Germline V lookup: CDR1 LGHDT, CDR2 YNNKEL (reference sequence). Trimming shortened V by 3 bases and J by 7 bases, and 10 bases separated the two germline ends. The length of the CDR3 is 14 residues. The DNA for the CDR3 is TGTGCCAGCAGCCATTCCGGACGGAATTCACCCCTCCACTTT. Translated, it gives CASSHSGRNSPLHF.

CDR3 residues: CASNDRSYGYTF. The CDR3 DNA follows: TGTGCCAGCAACGACAGGAGCTATGGCTACACCTTC. The genes are TRBV9 and TRBJ1-2; weak D call: TRBD1 (6 bases). The CDR3 contains 12 residues. V was trimmed by 6 bases and J by 4 bases, leaving 10 bases between them. Germline V gene lookup returns CDR1 SGDLS and CDR2 YYNGEE.

The table lists this clonotype with a few counts. The rearrangement joins TRBV29-1 to TRBJ2-7; weak D call: TRBD2 (6 bases). Germline V gene lookup returns CDR1 SQVTM and CDR2 ANQGSEA. CDR3 length equals 13 residues. V lost 7 bases to trimming and J lost 0 bases, with 13 bases between them. The CDR3 sequence: CSAREDISYEQYF. The CDR3 DNA reads TGCAGCGCGAGGGAGGACATCTCCTACGAGCAGTACTTC.

In this sample, this clonotype turned up a few times. This chain links TRBV19 with TRBJ2-1; D assignment may be TRBD1 or TRBD2 (5 bases each). The CDR3 contains 16 residues. The V gene lost 6 bases and the J gene lost 0 bases, with 15 bases spanning the gap. Germline CDR1 reads LNHDA; CDR2 reads SQIVND (reference sequence). The CDR3 DNA sequence: TGTGCCAGTAGAGGCGATGGGACCAGCTCCTACAATGAGCAGTTCTTC. This codes for CASRGDGTSSYNEQFF.